This T cell receptor beta chain originates from a study of blood T cell repertoires in COVID-19. The overall study: Samples representing acute and convalescent COVID-19 were sourced from the United States, Italy and Spain. In each case, the material was cDNA or gDNA derived from T cells, B-cell-depleted T cells, or PBMCs.

There are 15 residues in the CDR3. CDR1 and CDR2 (germline): MNHEY, SVGAGI. The ends lost 8 bases at V and 3 bases at J; junction bases unmatched: 11. Authors' data handling: Amplification of reference gene primers was used by the study to estimate nucleated cell counts. The protocol was immunoSEQ multiplex PCR, while the TCRdb copy is restricted to in-frame clones and leaves out a portion. V and J calls and clone size are those listed in that table; D and trimming were worked out from the DNA. Of 100,000 or so clones listed, 85% are singletons. Specimen: peripheral blood. V and J are TRBV6-5 and TRBJ2-7; 9 positions agree with TRBD2. This receptor was identified in a woman between 70 and 85 years old with active or convalescent COVID-19. The CDR3 sequence is CASRTFGRGGYEQYF. The DNA of the CDR3 is TGTGCCAGCCGAACCTTCGGGCGGGGGGGCTACGAGCAGTACTTC.